In this sample, the clone carrying this T cell receptor beta chain turned up a few times. Its antigen is as yet unknown. Trimming pared 6 bases from V and 9 bases from J, leaving 15 bases between. CDR3 length: 13 amino acids. The sample is drawn from a study of T-cell reconstitution after alpha-beta-depleted transplantation in children. Unique molecular identifiers were incorporated into the prepared TCRbeta library. TCRdb processed the PCR reads anew with MiXCR; each CDR3 protein has one entry. The table lists 530,000 or so distinct CDR3 sequences, over 25% of them singletons. The study, taken as a whole, reports: It was reported that alpha-beta T cells came from several hundred expanded graft clones (about two months after transplant).

The chain is built from TRBV12-3 or TRBV12-4 and TRBJ2-1; no clear D gene. The receptor was isolated from a boy in the first two years of life with Wiskott-Aldrich syndrome, due to receive a stem cell transplant. Sequences were derived from PBMCs, sampled before TCRalphabeta/CD19-depleted stem cell transplant. CDR3 in DNA: TGTGCCAGCAGCGGAGTTCTTAATAGTGAGCAGTTCTTC. Its protein is CASSGVLNSEQFF.